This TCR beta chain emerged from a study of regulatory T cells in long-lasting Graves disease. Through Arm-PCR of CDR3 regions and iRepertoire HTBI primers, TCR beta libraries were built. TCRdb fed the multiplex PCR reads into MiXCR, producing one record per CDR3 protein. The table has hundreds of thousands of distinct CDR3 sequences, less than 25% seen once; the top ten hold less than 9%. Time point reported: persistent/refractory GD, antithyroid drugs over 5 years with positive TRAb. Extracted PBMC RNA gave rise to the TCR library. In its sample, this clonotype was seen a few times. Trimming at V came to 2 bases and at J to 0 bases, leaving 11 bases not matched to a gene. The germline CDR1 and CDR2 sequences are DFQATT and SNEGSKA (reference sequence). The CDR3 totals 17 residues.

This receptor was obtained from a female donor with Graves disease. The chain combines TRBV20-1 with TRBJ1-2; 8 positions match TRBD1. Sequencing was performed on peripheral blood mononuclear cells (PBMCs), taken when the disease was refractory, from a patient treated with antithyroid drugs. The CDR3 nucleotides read TGCAGTGCTAGAAATTTTCCCCGGACAGGGCCTAACTATGGCTACACCTTC. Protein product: CSARNFPRTGPNYGYTF.